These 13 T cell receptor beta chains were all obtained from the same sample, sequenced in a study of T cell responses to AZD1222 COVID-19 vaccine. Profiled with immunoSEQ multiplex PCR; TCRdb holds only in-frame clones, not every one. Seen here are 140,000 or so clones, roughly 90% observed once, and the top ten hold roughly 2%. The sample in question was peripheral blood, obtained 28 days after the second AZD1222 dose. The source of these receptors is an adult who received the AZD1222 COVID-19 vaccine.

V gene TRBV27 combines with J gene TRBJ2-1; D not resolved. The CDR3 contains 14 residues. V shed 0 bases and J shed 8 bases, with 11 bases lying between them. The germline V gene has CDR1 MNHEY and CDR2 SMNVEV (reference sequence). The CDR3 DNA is TGTGCCAGCAGTTTATCGAAAGGGTGGTATGAGCAGTTCTTC. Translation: CASSLSKGWYEQFF.

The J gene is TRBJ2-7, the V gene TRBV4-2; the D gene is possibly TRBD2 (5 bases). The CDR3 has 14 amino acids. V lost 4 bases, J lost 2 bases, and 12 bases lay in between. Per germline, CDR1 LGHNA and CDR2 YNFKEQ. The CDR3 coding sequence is TGTGCCAGCAGCCCCTTGAATAGCGCCTACGAGCAGTACTTC. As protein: CASSPLNSAYEQYF.

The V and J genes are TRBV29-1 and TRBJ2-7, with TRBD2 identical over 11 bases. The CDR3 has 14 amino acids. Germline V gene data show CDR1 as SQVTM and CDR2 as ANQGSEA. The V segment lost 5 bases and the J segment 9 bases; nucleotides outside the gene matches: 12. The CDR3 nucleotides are TGCAGCGTTTCGGATACTAGCGGGGGTTCGGGGCAGTACTTC. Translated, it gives CSVSDTSGGSGQYF.

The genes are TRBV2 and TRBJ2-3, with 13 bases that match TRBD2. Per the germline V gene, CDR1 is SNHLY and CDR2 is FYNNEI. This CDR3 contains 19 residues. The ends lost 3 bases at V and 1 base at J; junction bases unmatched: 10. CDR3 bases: TGTGCCAGCAGTGATCCCAAGGGGACTAGCGGGATTGGCACAGATACGCAGTATTTT. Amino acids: CASSDPKGTSGIGTDTQYF.

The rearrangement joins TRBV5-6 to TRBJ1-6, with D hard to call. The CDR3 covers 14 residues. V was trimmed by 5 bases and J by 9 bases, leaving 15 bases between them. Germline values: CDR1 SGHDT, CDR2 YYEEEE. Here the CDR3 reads CASSLRASGSPLHF. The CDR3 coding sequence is TGTGCCAGCAGTCTCCGGGCCTCGGGTTCACCCCTCCACTTT.

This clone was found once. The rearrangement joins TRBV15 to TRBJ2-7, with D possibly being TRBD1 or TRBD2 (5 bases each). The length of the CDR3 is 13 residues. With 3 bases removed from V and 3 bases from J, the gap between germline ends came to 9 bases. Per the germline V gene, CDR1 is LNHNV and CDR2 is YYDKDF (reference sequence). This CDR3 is CATSRGTGYEQYF. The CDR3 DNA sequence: TGTGCCACCAGCAGGGGGACGGGCTACGAGCAGTACTTC.

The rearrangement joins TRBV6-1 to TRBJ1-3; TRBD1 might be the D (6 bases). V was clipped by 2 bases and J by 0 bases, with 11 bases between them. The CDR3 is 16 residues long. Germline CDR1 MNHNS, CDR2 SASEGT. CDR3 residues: CASSEPGALSGNTIYF. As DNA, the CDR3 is TGTGCCAGCAGTGAACCGGGGGCTCTCTCTGGAAACACCATATATTTT.

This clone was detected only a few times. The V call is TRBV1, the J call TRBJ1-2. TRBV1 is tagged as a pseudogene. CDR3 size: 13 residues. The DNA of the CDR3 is TGCACCAGCGGGGGTCCTGTCATCCTTGGCTACACCTTC. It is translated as CTSGGPVILGYTF.

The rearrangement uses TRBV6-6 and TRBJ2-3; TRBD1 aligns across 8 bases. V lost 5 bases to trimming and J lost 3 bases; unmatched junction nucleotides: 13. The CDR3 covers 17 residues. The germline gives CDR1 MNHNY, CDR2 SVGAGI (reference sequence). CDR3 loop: CASSPPATGARTDTQYF. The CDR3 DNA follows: TGTGCCAGCAGTCCGCCCGCGACAGGGGCACGGACAGATACGCAGTATTTT.

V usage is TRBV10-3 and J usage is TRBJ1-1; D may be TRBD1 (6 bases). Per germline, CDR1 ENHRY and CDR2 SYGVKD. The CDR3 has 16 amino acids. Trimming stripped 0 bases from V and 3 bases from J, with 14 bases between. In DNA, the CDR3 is TGTGCCATCAGTGAGTCCCTAGTTAGGGGGGACACTGAAGCTTTCTTT. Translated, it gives CAISESLVRGDTEAFF.

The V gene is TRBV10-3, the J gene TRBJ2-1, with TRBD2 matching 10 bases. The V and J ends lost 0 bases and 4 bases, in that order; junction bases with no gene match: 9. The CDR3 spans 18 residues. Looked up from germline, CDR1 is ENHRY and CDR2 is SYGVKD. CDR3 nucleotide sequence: TGTGCCATCAGTGAGTCTGAACAGCGGGGGGGCGGTTACAATGAGCAGTTCTTC. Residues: CAISESEQRGGGYNEQFF.

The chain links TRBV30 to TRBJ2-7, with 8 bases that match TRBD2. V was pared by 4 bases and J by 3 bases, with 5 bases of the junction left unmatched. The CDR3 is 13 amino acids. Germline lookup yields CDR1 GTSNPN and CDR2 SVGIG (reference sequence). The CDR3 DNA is TGTGCCTGGAACGGGGGGGGCGACTACGAGCAGTACTTC. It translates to CAWNGGGDYEQYF.

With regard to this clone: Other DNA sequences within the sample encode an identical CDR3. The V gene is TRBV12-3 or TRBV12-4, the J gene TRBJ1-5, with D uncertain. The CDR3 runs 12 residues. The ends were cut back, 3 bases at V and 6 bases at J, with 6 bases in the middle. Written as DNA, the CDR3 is TGTGCCAGCAGTTTGGCGTTTCAGCCCCAGCATTTT. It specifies CASSLAFQPQHF.